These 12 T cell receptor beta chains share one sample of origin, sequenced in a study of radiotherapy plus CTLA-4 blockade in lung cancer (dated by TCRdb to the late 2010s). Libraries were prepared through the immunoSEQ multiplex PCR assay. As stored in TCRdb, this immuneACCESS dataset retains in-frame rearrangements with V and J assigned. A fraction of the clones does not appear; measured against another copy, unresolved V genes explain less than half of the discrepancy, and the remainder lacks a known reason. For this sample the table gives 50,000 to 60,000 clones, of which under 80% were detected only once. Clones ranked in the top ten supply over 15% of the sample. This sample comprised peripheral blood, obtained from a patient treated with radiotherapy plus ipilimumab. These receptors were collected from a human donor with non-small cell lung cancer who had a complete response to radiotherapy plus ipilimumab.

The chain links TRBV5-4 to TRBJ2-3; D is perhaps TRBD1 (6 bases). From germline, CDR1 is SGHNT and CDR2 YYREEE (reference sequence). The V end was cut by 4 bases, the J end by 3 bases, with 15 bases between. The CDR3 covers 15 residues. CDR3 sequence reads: CASSLQGSGTDTQYF. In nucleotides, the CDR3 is TGTGCCAGCAGCCTTCAGGGGAGTGGTACAGATACGCAGTATTTT.

The CDR3 DNA follows: TGTGCCAGCAGCTTAGATACTAGCGGGAAAAACTCCTCCTACAATGAGCAGTTCTTC. Amino acid sequence: CASSLDTSGKNSSYNEQFF. The chain recombines TRBV11-1 with TRBJ2-1, with TRBD2 matching over 10 bases. J gave up 0 bases and V 1 base, and 9 bases lay outside the gene matches. There are 19 residues in the CDR3. CDR1 and CDR2 (germline): SGHAT, FQDESV (reference sequence).

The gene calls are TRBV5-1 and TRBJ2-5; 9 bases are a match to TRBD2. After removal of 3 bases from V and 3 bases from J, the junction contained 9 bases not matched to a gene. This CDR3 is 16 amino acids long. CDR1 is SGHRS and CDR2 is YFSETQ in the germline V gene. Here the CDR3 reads CASSYRASGTKETQYF. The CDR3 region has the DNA TGCGCCAGCAGCTACAGGGCTAGCGGGACCAAAGAGACCCAGTACTTC.

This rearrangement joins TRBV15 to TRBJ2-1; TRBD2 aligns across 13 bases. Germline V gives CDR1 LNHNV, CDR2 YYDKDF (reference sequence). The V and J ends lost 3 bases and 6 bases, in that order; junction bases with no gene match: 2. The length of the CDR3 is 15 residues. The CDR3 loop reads CATSRGTSGTNEQFF. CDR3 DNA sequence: TGTGCCACCAGCAGGGGGACTAGCGGGACCAATGAGCAGTTCTTC.

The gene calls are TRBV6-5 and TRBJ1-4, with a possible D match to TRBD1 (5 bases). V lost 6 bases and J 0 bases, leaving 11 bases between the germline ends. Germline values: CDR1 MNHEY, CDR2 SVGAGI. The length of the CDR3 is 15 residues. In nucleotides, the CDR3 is TGTGCCAGCAGCCTAACAGGATCAACTAATGAAAAACTGTTTTTT. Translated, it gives CASSLTGSTNEKLFF.

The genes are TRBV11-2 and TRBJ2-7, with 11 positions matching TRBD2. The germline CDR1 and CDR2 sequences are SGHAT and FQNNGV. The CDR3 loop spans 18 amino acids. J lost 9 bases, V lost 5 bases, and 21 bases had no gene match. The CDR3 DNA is TGTGCCAGCAGCCCCCCAGAACCCCCTTCCCGACTAGCGGGACCGCAGTACTTC. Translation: CASSPPEPPSRLAGPQYF.

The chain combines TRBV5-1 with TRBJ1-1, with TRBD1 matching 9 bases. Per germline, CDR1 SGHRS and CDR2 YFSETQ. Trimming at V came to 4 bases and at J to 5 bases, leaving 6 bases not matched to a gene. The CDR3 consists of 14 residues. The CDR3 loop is CASSPDRGETEAFF. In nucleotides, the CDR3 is TGCGCCAGCAGCCCGGACAGGGGAGAGACTGAAGCTTTCTTT.

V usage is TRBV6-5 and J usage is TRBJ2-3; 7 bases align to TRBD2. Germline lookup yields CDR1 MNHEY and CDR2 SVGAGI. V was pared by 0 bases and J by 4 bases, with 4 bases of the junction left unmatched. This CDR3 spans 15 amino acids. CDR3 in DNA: TGTGCCAGCAGTTACTCGGGGGGGGTTTCAGATACGCAGTATTTT. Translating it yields CASSYSGGVSDTQYF.

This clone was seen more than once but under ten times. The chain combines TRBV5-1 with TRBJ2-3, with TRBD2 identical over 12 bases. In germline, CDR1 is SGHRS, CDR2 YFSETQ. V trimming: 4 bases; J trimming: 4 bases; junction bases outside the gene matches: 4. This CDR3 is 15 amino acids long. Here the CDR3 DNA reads TGCGCCAGCAGCGCTACTAGCGGGGGGCCAGATACGCAGTATTTT. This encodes CASSATSGGPDTQYF.

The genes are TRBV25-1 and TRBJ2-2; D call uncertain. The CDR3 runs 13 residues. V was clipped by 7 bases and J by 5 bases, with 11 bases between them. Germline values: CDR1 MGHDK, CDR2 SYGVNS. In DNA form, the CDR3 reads TGTGCCAGCACCCCAGTTGGTACCGGGGAGCTGTTTTTT. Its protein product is CASTPVGTGELFF.

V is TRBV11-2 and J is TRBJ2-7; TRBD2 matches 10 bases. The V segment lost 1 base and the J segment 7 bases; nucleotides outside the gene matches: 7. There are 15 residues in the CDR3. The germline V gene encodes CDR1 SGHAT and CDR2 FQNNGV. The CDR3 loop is CASSLGSSGSIEQYV. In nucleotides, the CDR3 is TGTGCCAGCAGCTTAGGGTCTAGCGGGAGTATTGAGCAGTACGTC.

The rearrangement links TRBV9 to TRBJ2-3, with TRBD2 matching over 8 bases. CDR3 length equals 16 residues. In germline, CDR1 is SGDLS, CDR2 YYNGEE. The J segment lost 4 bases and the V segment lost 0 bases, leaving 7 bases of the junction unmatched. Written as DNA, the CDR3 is TGTGCCAGCAGCGTAGAGGGACGGGGGGGAGCAGATACGCAGTATTTT. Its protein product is CASSVEGRGGADTQYF. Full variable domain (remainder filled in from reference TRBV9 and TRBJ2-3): DSGVTQTPKHLITATGQRVTLRCSPRSGDLSVYWYQQSLDQGLQFLIQYYNGEERAKGNILERFSAQQFPDLHSELNLSSLELGDSALYFCASSVEGRGGADTQYFGPGTRLTVL.